The rows below give T cell receptor beta chains drawn from one sample of a study of blood T cell repertoires in COVID-19. Method: immunoSEQ multiplex PCR; TCRdb's copy keeps in-frame clones and lacks some. The sample shows 200,000 or so clones, about nine tenths of them seen only once. Material for sequencing was peripheral blood. The origin of the receptors is a man aged 50-59 years with acute or convalescent COVID-19. CDR3s include the opening cysteine and the closing phenylalanine or tryptophan. The D gene is left open where the match is weak. Clone size is given for some rows only: seen once, a few or many times, or a class if the clone is expanded.

v_gene	j_gene	abundance	d_gene	CDR3aa	CDR3nt
TRBV7-6	TRBJ1-5	few	.	CASSLEGPGNQPQHF	TGTGCCAGCAGCTTAGAGGGGCCCGGCAATCAGCCCCAGCATTTT
TRBV27	TRBJ1-3	.	.	CASRTTGSGNTIYF	TGTGCCAGCAGGACGACAGGCTCTGGAAACACCATATATTTT
TRBV7-2	TRBJ1-1	.	.	CASSLLFTEAFF	TGTGCCAGCAGCTTACTCTTCACTGAAGCTTTCTTT
TRBV6-5	TRBJ1-2	.	TRBD1	CASRHLTGNGYTF	TGTGCCAGCAGGCACCTGACAGGGAATGGCTACACCTTC
TRBV7-2	TRBJ2-5	once	TRBD2	CASSLTSGETQYF	TGTGCCAGCAGCTTAACTAGCGGGGAGACCCAGTACTTC
TRBV6-6	TRBJ2-1	once	TRBD2	CASSSPSGSYNEQFF	TGTGCCAGCAGTTCCCCTAGCGGCTCCTACAATGAGCAGTTCTTC
TRBV4-1	TRBJ1-4	.	.	CASSRVIPGDPSEKLFF	TGCGCCAGCAGCCGCGTGATACCGGGGGACCCATCTGAAAAACTGTTTTTT
TRBV21-1	TRBJ1-5	.	.	CASSSRTGLTQPQHF	TGTGCCAGCAGCTCGCGGACAGGGCTTACTCAGCCCCAGCATTTT
TRBV19	TRBJ2-1	.	TRBD2	CASSLLALERYNEQFF	TGTGCCAGTAGTTTACTAGCGCTGGAACGCTACAATGAGCAGTTCTTC
TRBV27	TRBJ1-1	.	.	CASSLSSDLEAFF	TGTGCCAGCAGTTTATCAAGCGACCTTGAAGCTTTCTTT
TRBV10-3	TRBJ1-2	.	.	CAISPDGDYGYTF	TGTGCCATCAGTCCCGACGGAGACTATGGCTACACCTTC
TRBV5-4	TRBJ2-7	.	TRBD1	CASSPGQVPHEQYF	TGTGCCAGCAGCCCGGGACAGGTTCCCCACGAGCAGTACTTC
TRBV30	TRBJ1-6	.	.	CAWSPLHNSPLHF	TGTGCCTGGAGTCCCCTCCACAACTCACCCCTCCACTTT
TRBV5-1	TRBJ2-1	once	.	CASSSEQGSYNEQFF	TGCGCCAGCAGCTCCGAACAGGGTAGCTACAATGAGCAGTTCTTC
TRBV7-6	TRBJ1-3	once	TRBD1	CASSSQTGGTGNTIYF	TGTGCCAGCAGCTCCCAGACAGGGGGAACTGGAAACACCATATATTTT
TRBV7-9	TRBJ2-3	.	TRBD2	CASSYVGGDTQYF	TGTGCCAGCAGCTACGTGGGGGGGGATACGCAGTATTTT
TRBV7-2	TRBJ1-6	.	.	CASSPPQVGNSPLHF	TGTGCCAGCAGCCCACCCCAGGTTGGAAATTCACCCCTCCACTTT
TRBV10-3	TRBJ2-2	.	TRBD1	CAIRLPRTGSTGELFF	TGTGCCATCAGGCTGCCGAGGACAGGCAGCACCGGGGAGCTGTTTTTT
TRBV18	TRBJ2-7	once	TRBD1	CASSQQGQGYEQYF	TGTGCCAGCTCACAACAAGGACAGGGATACGAGCAGTACTTC
TRBV9	TRBJ2-5	.	.	CASSVAGTGKETQYF	TGTGCCAGCAGCGTAGCGGGGACTGGCAAAGAGACCCAGTACTTC
TRBV30	TRBJ1-5	.	.	CAWSQRGNQPQHF	TGTGCCTGGAGCCAGCGTGGCAATCAGCCCCAGCATTTT
TRBV27	TRBJ2-7	.	TRBD1	CASSSGQVPYEQYF	TGTGCCAGCAGTTCTGGACAGGTCCCCTACGAGCAGTACTTC
TRBV12-3/TRBV12-4	TRBJ1-2	.	.	CASSLGQDYGYTF	TGTGCCAGCAGTTTGGGCCAGGACTATGGCTACACCTTC
TRBV11-2	TRBJ1-6	.	.	CASSLAGPWQSPLHF	TGTGCCAGCAGCTTGGCTGGCCCCTGGCAATCACCCCTCCACTTT
TRBV14	TRBJ2-3	.	TRBD1	CASSQVTGHSDTQYF	TGTGCCAGCAGCCAAGTGACAGGGCATTCAGATACGCAGTATTTT
TRBV6-5	TRBJ2-6	.	.	CAGTTGPGANVLTF	TGTGCCGGGACCACAGGGCCTGGGGCCAACGTCCTGACTTTC
TRBV5-1	TRBJ1-4	.	TRBD1	CASSARQGLNEKLFF	TGCGCCAGCAGCGCCCGACAGGGGCTTAATGAAAAACTGTTTTTT
TRBV5-1	TRBJ2-1	.	TRBD1	CASSPGTENNEQFF	TGCGCCAGCAGCCCCGGGACAGAAAACAATGAGCAGTTCTTC
TRBV5-1	TRBJ1-4	.	.	CASSLAGQGGEKLFF	TGCGCCAGCAGCTTGGCCGGGCAGGGAGGGGAAAAACTGTTTTTT
TRBV5-8	TRBJ1-5	once	.	CASRTSAAAPDQPQHF	TGTGCCAGCAGAACATCGGCCGCGGCACCCGATCAGCCCCAGCATTTT
TRBV5-6	TRBJ2-1	.	TRBD1	CASSSGQGFAEQFF	TGTGCCAGCAGCTCAGGACAGGGTTTCGCAGAGCAGTTCTTC
TRBV5-1	TRBJ2-3	.	TRBD2	CASRRGLAGGPSTDTQYF	TGCGCCAGCAGGAGGGGACTAGCGGGGGGCCCTAGCACAGATACGCAGTATTTT
TRBV9	TRBJ1-2	.	TRBD1	CASSLTGTHYGYTF	TGTGCCAGCAGCCTGACAGGGACCCACTATGGCTACACCTTC
TRBV11-2	TRBJ1-6	.	.	CASSLALAISPLHF	TGTGCCAGCAGCTTAGCCCTCGCTATATCACCCCTCCACTTT
TRBV21-1	TRBJ1-2	few	.	CASSSGQCNYGYTF	TGTGCCAGCAGCAGCGGACAGTGTAACTATGGCTACACCTTC
TRBV5-1	TRBJ1-4	.	.	CASSLAPGGEKLFF	TGCGCCAGCAGCTTGGCGCCAGGCGGGGAAAAACTGTTTTTT
TRBV5-4	TRBJ1-1	.	TRBD1	CASSLMTGVNTEAFF	TGTGCCAGCAGCTTGATGACAGGGGTGAACACTGAAGCTTTCTTT
TRBV2	TRBJ1-4	few	.	CASSGSGGVDNEKLFF	TGTGCCAGCAGTGGATCGGGGGGCGTTGATAATGAAAAACTGTTTTTT
TRBV5-4	TRBJ1-5	.	TRBD1	CASRRRDREIMGSNQPQHF	TGTGCCAGCAGGCGCCGGGACAGGGAAATAATGGGAAGCAATCAGCCCCAGCATTTT
TRBV5-1	TRBJ1-6	.	.	CASSARGTEDSPLHF	TGCGCCAGCAGTGCGCGGGGTACCGAGGATTCACCCCTCCACTTT
TRBV5-1	TRBJ1-1	.	.	CASSSNLAVSSMNTEAFF	TGCGCCAGCAGCTCCAACCTCGCGGTCAGCTCGATGAACACTGAAGCTTTCTTT
TRBV7-8	TRBJ2-7	.	.	CASRGGNSYEQYF	TGTGCCAGCAGGGGGGGAAACTCCTACGAGCAGTACTTC
TRBV7-8	TRBJ1-2	.	.	CASSGGAGTKGYTF	TGTGCCAGCAGCGGCGGGGCGGGGACTAAGGGCTACACCTTC
TRBV7-9	TRBJ1-2	.	TRBD1	CASRGTGPSHGYTF	TGTGCCAGCCGAGGGACAGGGCCCAGCCATGGCTACACCTTC